One sample yielded the 16 T cell receptor beta chains listed below, sequenced in a study of blood T cell repertoires in COVID-19. Data came from immunoSEQ multiplex PCR; TCRdb stores just in-frame clones and leaves some out. The table has about 100,000 clones, roughly 92% seen once. The sample was peripheral blood. Receptors were obtained from a man between 70 and 80 years old with acute or convalescent COVID-19.

V usage is TRBV27 and J usage is TRBJ1-3, with unresolved D. The CDR3 has 13 residues. V dropped 3 bases and J dropped 0 bases, with 3 bases sitting between them. The germline V gene encodes CDR1 MNHEY and CDR2 SMNVEV (reference sequence). CDR3 loop: CASSFSSGNTIYF. The CDR3 coding sequence is TGTGCCAGCAGTTTTAGCTCTGGAAACACCATATATTTT.

This chain joins TRBV18 and TRBJ2-5; no clear D gene. CDR3 size: 13 residues. The V gene's germline CDR1 is KGHSH and CDR2 LQKENI. Trimming shortened V by 3 bases and J by 5 bases, and 10 bases separated the two germline ends. CDR3 in amino acids: CASSPPSLETQYF. In DNA form, the CDR3 reads TGTGCCAGCTCACCCCCTAGTTTGGAGACCCAGTACTTC.

This chain uses TRBV12-5 with TRBJ2-1; unclear D gene. The CDR3 spans 15 residues. V was shortened by 6 bases and J by 5 bases, with 17 bases between the two germline ends. Germline assignment: CDR1 LGHNT and CDR2 FRNRAP. CDR3 sequence reads: CASGYGESHDNEQFF. CDR3 nucleotides: TGTGCTAGTGGCTACGGAGAATCCCATGACAATGAGCAGTTCTTC.

V is TRBV2 and J is TRBJ1-2, with TRBD1 matching over 8 bases. The CDR3 length is 14 residues. The germline V gene has CDR1 SNHLY and CDR2 FYNNEI. Unmatched junction bases numbered 5, after V lost 7 bases and J lost 1 base. The CDR3: CASKEQGVNYGYTF. Written as DNA, the CDR3 is TGTGCCAGCAAAGAACAGGGGGTTAACTATGGCTACACCTTC.

Points on this clone: This sample also contains other DNA sequences that code for the same CDR3. The chain employs TRBV5-4 and TRBJ2-7; the match to TRBD2 covers 11 bases. Germline V lookup: CDR1 SGHNT, CDR2 YYREEE (reference sequence). After removal of 4 bases from V and 4 bases from J, the junction contained 7 bases not matched to a gene. There are 15 residues in the CDR3. This CDR3 is CASSPRTSGSYEQYF. CDR3 sequence (DNA): TGTGCCAGCAGCCCCCGTACTAGCGGGAGTTACGAGCAGTACTTC.

V usage is TRBV5-5 and J usage is TRBJ1-5; possibly TRBD1 for D (6 bases). V was trimmed by 4 bases and J by 6 bases, leaving 17 bases between them. The CDR3 loop spans 15 amino acids. Germline CDR1 is SGHKS and CDR2 is YYEKEE (reference sequence). The CDR3 region is CASSAAGAGGQPQHF. The CDR3 bases are TGTGCCAGCAGCGCCGCAGGGGCCGGCGGTCAGCCCCAGCATTTT.

This clone turned up a few times. This chain uses TRBV16 with TRBJ1-1, with 7 nucleotides matching TRBD1. Germline values: CDR1 KGHSY, CDR2 FQNENV. The CDR3 runs to 12 residues. With V trimmed by 4 bases and J by 6 bases, 2 bases remained unmatched. Here the CDR3 reads CASSRQGSEAFF. The CDR3 coding sequence is TGTGCCAGCAGCCGACAGGGTTCTGAAGCTTTCTTT.

This clone was seen once. V is TRBV12-2 and J is TRBJ1-1. TRBV12-2 is deemed a pseudogene. This CDR3 spans 16 amino acids. CDR3 in amino acids: CASRLVLRRRNTEAFF. The CDR3 DNA follows: TGTGCAAGTCGCTTAGTATTGCGGCGGAGGAACACTGAAGCTTTCTTT.

The rearrangement links TRBV5-6 to TRBJ1-2; D is undetermined. The V gene's germline CDR1 is SGHDT and CDR2 YYEEEE. This CDR3 contains 12 residues. The V gene lost 6 bases and the J gene lost 8 bases, with 14 bases spanning the gap. CDR3 sequence reads: CASTKSPRGYTF. CDR3 DNA sequence: TGTGCCAGCACCAAGAGCCCCCGGGGCTACACCTTC. The entire variable domain, with the rest obtained from reference TRBV5-6 and TRBJ1-2, is as follows: DAGVTQSPTHLIKTRGQQVTLRCSPKSGHDTVSWYQQALGQGPQFIFQYYEEEERQRGNFPDRFSGHQFPNYSSELNVNALLLGDSALYLCASTKSPRGYTFGSGTRLTVV.

The CDR3 region has the DNA TGTGCCAGCAGCCAAAGAGCCGCGACTAATGAAAAACTGTTTTTT. The encoded protein is CASSQRAATNEKLFF. J is TRBJ1-4 and V is TRBV11-3; D ambiguous. The germline V gene encodes CDR1 SGHNT and CDR2 YENEEA. Trimming took off 5 bases at V and 2 bases at J, with 12 bases between the two ends. This CDR3 has 15 residues.

The V gene is TRBV2, the J gene TRBJ1-5; no clear D gene. The CDR3 totals 16 residues. Trimming took 3 bases from V and 3 from J, leaving 15 bases between them. Germline V gene lookup returns CDR1 SNHLY and CDR2 FYNNEI. The CDR3 protein is CASSDRRSGYNQPQHF. The CDR3 region has the DNA TGTGCCAGCAGTGACAGGAGGTCGGGGTACAATCAGCCCCAGCATTTT. Drawing the rest from reference TRBV2 and TRBJ1-5, the complete variable domain is EPEVTQTPSHQVTQMGQEVILRCVPISNHLYFYWYRQILGQKVEFLVSFYNNEISEKSEIFDDQFSVERPDGSNFTLKIRSTKLEDSAMYFCASSDRRSGYNQPQHFGDGTRLSIL.

This sequence joins TRBV19 and TRBJ1-3; 7 nucleotides line up with TRBD1. J was trimmed by 2 bases and V by 8 bases; bases with no gene match: 12. This CDR3 is 16 amino acids long. Germline V lookup: CDR1 LNHDA, CDR2 SQIVND (reference sequence). CDR3 in DNA: TGTGCCAGTCACGATCAACACCAGGGGGCTGGAAACACCATATATTTT. Amino acids: CASHDQHQGAGNTIYF.

This clone was counted a single time. The V and J genes are TRBV2 and TRBJ1-5; TRBD1 is a possible D gene (6 bases). CDR3 length: 12 residues. The ends were cut back, 6 bases at V and 6 bases at J, with 9 bases in the middle. In germline, CDR1 is SNHLY, CDR2 FYNNEI. The CDR3 sequence is CASRNRVQPQHF. In nucleotides, the CDR3 is TGTGCCAGCAGGAACAGGGTTCAGCCCCAGCATTTT.

The rearrangement links TRBV27 to TRBJ2-5; 8 bases align to TRBD2. Germline V gives CDR1 MNHEY, CDR2 SMNVEV (reference sequence). The CDR3 consists of 17 residues. V was pared by 5 bases and J by 0 bases, with 11 bases of the junction left unmatched. The CDR3: CASSPSARGGNQETQYF. In DNA form, the CDR3 reads TGTGCCAGCAGTCCCTCCGCCCGCGGGGGGAACCAAGAGACCCAGTACTTC.

The gene calls are TRBV3-1 (or the pseudogene TRBV3-2) and TRBJ1-5, with no clear D. The CDR3 spans 15 residues. Looked up from germline, CDR1 is LGHDT and CDR2 is YNNKEL (reference sequence). The V end lost 1 base, the J end lost 7 bases, and 14 bases lay between the germline ends. CDR3 in DNA: TGTGCCAGCAGCCAAGGAGTAGCACTACGGCAGCCCCAGCATTTT. Residues: CASSQGVALRQPQHF.

On this clone itself: Other DNA sequences in the same sample also yield this CDR3. The chain uses TRBV29-1 and TRBJ1-2; the match to TRBD1 covers 7 bases. The CDR3 has 11 residues. The germline V gene has CDR1 SQVTM and CDR2 ANQGSEA. With 7 bases clipped from V and 7 bases from J, the junction kept 6 bases outside the gene matches. CDR3: CSATTGFGYTF. In DNA form, the CDR3 reads TGCAGCGCAACGACAGGGTTTGGCTACACCTTC.